This TCR beta chain was observed in a study of blood T cell repertoires in COVID-19 (dated by TCRdb to the early 2020s). About the study as a whole: The collaborator samples originated in the United States, Italy and Spain and spanned the acute and convalescent phases of COVID-19. The prospective study material was composed of cDNA or gDNA derived from T cells, B-cell-depleted T cells, or PBMCs. The repertoires were released in a freely available public database intended as a resource for research on the immune response to SARS-CoV-2. The sample metadata nearly always contained a de-identified subject ID, COVID-19 status, age in years and sex. The dataset comprised deeply sampled blood TCRbeta repertoires from subjects exposed to, actively infected with, or recovered from COVID-19. The samples were drawn from two sources: the first 160 participants of the ongoing ImmuneRACE study, and 1,200 or so subjects contributed by 6 global collaborators. Where available, HLA class I and class II types were obtained from metadata supplied by the sample provider rather than from assay-based typing. The paper's findings and limits, for the study overall: The quantity of clinical and demographic metadata differed by source and by participant and was supplied without curation.

From a lookup of the germline V gene, CDR1 and CDR2 are SGDLS and YYNGEE. V and J are truncated by 4 bases and 2 bases respectively, leaving an intervening sequence of 18 bases. The CDR3 sequence holds 17 residues, the cysteine and phenylalanine included. Only CDR3 DNA remains: 51 bases, in frame from the first base. Participants in the prospective study were enrolled through a virtual design, were aged about 18 to 89 years, and lived in approximately 25 United States geographic areas. To assign participants to cohorts, the prospective study relied on clinical history that participants themselves reported in a screening survey and a study questionnaire. ImmuneRACE Cohort 3 recovered participants were defined by two consecutive negative NP/OP PCR tests, healthcare professional clearance, or symptom resolution. Each participant in the prospective study had whole blood, serum and a nasopharyngeal or oropharyngeal swab collected by mobile phlebotomists. Participants in the prospective study had the option to provide additional blood draws and questionnaires over a 2-month period. Blood samples from the prospective study were shipped frozen or at room temperature prior to DNA extraction.

TCRbeta CDR3 regions were amplified from genomic DNA by means of the immunoSEQ Assay, a bias-controlled multiplex PCR. As for how the authors treated the data: The number of nucleated cells in each sample was estimated by amplification of reference gene primers within the assay. To quantify the absolute abundance of each unique TCRbeta CDR3 rearrangement, sequence reads were collapsed and filtered. For each sample, productive Simpson clonality was calculated by taking the square root of Simpson's diversity index across productive rearrangements. TCRdb carries this immuneACCESS record with in-frame sequences only. Its versions omit some clonotypes, under half of them owing to an unresolved V gene in the studies checked, with the rest unexplained. D and trimming were read from the DNA, whereas the V and J calls and clone size are those reported in that table. The sample table contains a few hundred thousand clones; only one count was recorded for 88% of them. Approximately 1.2% of the sample lies in the top ten.

Notes on this clone: Its specific antigen is unknown. No clone much larger than this one lies a single base away; base qualities are absent.

The chain is made from TRBV9 and TRBJ2-2, with an unclear D gene assignment. This clonotype originated in a woman under 30 who had recovered from COVID-19. Sequencing was performed on PBMCs or T cells enriched from blood (not recorded which). DNA sequence: TGTGCCAGCAGCCCCCAGCCGATAGGCGGTAACACCGGGGAGCTGTTTTTT. This codes for CASSPQPIGGNTGELFF.